This T cell receptor beta chain derives from a study of identical twins (dated by TCRdb to about 2016). Describing the broader study: The study deep-sequenced TCR alpha and beta repertoires from monozygotic twins, unrelated adults of various ages and cord blood to test whether fetal clonotypes persist. Replicate twin experiments were performed at different times using different library preparation protocols to rule out contamination.

Only healthy Caucasian donors were included. The twin cohort comprised three pairs of female monozygotic twins, all aged roughly 18 to 30 years. Positive isolation kits from Invitrogen were used to isolate CD4+ and CD8+ T cell populations. What the authors observed across the whole study: The excess sharing between twins in beta out-of-frame sequences was weaker because fewer shared sequences reduced the signal-to-noise ratio. Abundant cord blood beta clonotypes carried fewer insertions; young adult naive repertoires showed a weaker similar trend, while memory repertoires showed none. Out-of-frame TCR alpha sharing in monozygotic twins was systematically underestimated by recombination models, whereas sharing between unrelated individuals was in agreement with the recombination models. Because the same donors could not be followed over many years, the conclusions relied on cross-sectional statistical analysis. Out-of-frame TCR alpha sequences shared between twins showed an excess of low generation-probability sequences compared with coincidental sharing between unrelated individuals. Invariant T cells such as MAIT and iNKT could partly confound zero-insertion analyses, although diverse VJ usage argued against such confounding for most clonotypes.

The library was obtained by 5' RACE. The sample was run on an Illumina HiSeq 2000. Template switching introduced a universal primer binding site; the final cDNA contained a unique molecular identifier, enabling accurate counting of TCR cDNA molecules. Specific primers in the conserved constant-segment region were used to synthesize first-strand cDNA for the TCR alpha and beta chains. Each cDNA library was double barcoded, with a SMART-Mk sample barcode plus Illumina barcodes, to control for contamination. TruSeq adapter sequences and Illumina sample barcodes were added in two successive PCR steps. The Illumina HiSeq platform was used with custom primers to sequence TCR alpha and beta cDNA libraries. As for the authors' bioinformatics: Raw reads were processed with MiGEC to extract unique molecular identifiers, and MiXCR was used to determine CDR3 positions. For each individual, recombination models were inferred using an EM algorithm with the repgenHMM and IGoR tools. Shared clonotype analysis was performed with the tcR package in R, normalizing sharing by the product of cloneset sizes. Out-of-frame nonproductive sequences were analyzed to study raw recombination free of thymic and clonal selection effects. The raw public data were reprocessed by TCRdb itself: fastp quality trimming at Q25, MiXCR clonotype calling, in-frame beta chains only. Rows merge per CDR3 protein into single entries with the most common DNA and genes. These V and J calls are TCRdb output, not the study's own analysis. A total of around 530,000 distinct CDR3 sequences appear in this sample, around 15% of them only once. The leading ten clones occupy 0.44% of the sample.

Including the terminal cysteine and phenylalanine, the CDR3 comprises 13 residues. This entry keeps only the CDR3 DNA: 39 bases, framed from base 1. From the germline V gene, CDR1 is SGHAT and CDR2 is FQNNGV. The junction carries 9 bases between V and J, which are trimmed by 6 bases and 2 bases respectively. Note on this clonotype: Its antigen remains unidentified. No base quality information exists; no much larger clone differs at one position.

This same sample was also part of a study on yellow fever vaccine responses in identical twins. The second investigation adds: The authors reported that the T cell response to vaccination in identical twins appeared partly convergent and partly personalized. The study precisely tracked vaccine-responding T cell clones in identical twins.

Sequencing was performed on CD4+ T cells sorted from blood. The V gene is TRBV11-2 and the J gene is TRBJ2-3, with the D gene call left open. This clonotype was sampled from a young woman in good health. The DNA sequence follows: TGTGCCAGCAGTACACGTCCCACAGATACGCAGTATTTT. It codes for CASSTRPTDTQYF.